This entry describes one T cell receptor (beta chain). This sample stems from a study of blood T cell repertoires in COVID-19. Study-wide background: Samples taken during acute and convalescent COVID-19 were collected in the United States, Italy and Spain. Nucleic acid was either cDNA or gDNA, and it came from T cells, B-cell-depleted T cells, or PBMCs.

The data were produced by immunoSEQ multiplex PCR, yet TCRdb's version contains in-frame clones alone and is incomplete. The sample consists of under 95,000 clones, under 85% of them appearing once. Sequencing was carried out using peripheral blood. The sequence was collected from a woman older than 75 with acute or convalescent COVID-19.

The CDR3 here is CASGDWGGIVGGAKNIQYF. DNA of the CDR3: TGTGCCAGTGGAGATTGGGGTGGAATAGTGGGCGGGGCCAAAAACATTCAGTACTTC. V gene TRBV7-9 combines with J gene TRBJ2-4, with a possible D match to TRBD2 (5 bases). With 9 bases removed from V and 1 base from J, the gap between germline ends came to 28 bases. The germline gives CDR1 SEHNR, CDR2 FQNEAQ (reference sequence). The CDR3 has 19 amino acids.